The rows below give T cell receptor beta chains drawn from one sample of a study of T-cell memory formation after mild COVID-19. From the 5' RACE reads, TCRdb called clonotypes with MiXCR, one entry per CDR3 protein. The sample has 250,000 to 350,000 distinct CDR3 sequences, roughly 19% seen once. The sequencing sample was made of PBMCs or a T cell subset sorted from them (not recorded which). The receptors derive from a man aged 18 to 29 who had mild COVID-19 (a few samples of this study predate the infection). Cell type and time point are not known. Each CDR3 is given with its conserved first and last residue. The order of the fields is V gene, D gene, J gene, clone size, CDR3 DNA, CDR3 protein. D genes are given only for firm matches. A clone size is listed for some rows: how often the clone was seen (once, few, many), or a class if it is expanded.

TRBV10-3	NA	TRBJ2-7	NA	TGTGCCATCAGTGAGTCGACTGGCGCAGCCTACGAGCAGTACTTC	CAISESTGAAYEQYF
TRBV12-5	NA	TRBJ1-4	NA	TGTGCTAGTGGCCCGGTCGGCCGGGATGAAAAACTGTTTTTT	CASGPVGRDEKLFF
TRBV5-5	NA	TRBJ1-4	NA	TGTGCCAGCAGCCAGGGCGCAGGGGCGACTAATGAAAAACTGTTTTTT	CASSQGAGATNEKLFF
TRBV15	TRBD1	TRBJ1-5	NA	TGTGCCACCAGCACGGGACAGACTAATCAGCCCCAGCATTTT	CATSTGQTNQPQHF
TRBV7-9	NA	TRBJ2-1	few	TGTGCCAGCAGCCGCGGGGACAGTAGAGTCAATGAGCAGTTCTTC	CASSRGDSRVNEQFF
TRBV4-1	NA	TRBJ1-5	few	TGCGCCAGCAGCCAATTACAGGGTAATAAGCCCCAGCATTTT	CASSQLQGNKPQHF
TRBV7-9	NA	TRBJ2-7	NA	TGTGCCAGCAGCTTAGGGCCATGGTACGAGCAGTACTTC	CASSLGPWYEQYF
TRBV12-5	NA	TRBJ2-2	NA	TGTGCTAGTGGTTTGGTACGCGAGAACACCGGGGAGCTGTTTTTT	CASGLVRENTGELFF
TRBV7-9	NA	TRBJ1-1	NA	TGTGCCAGCAGCTTATCGGCTTCGGCAGCGGGTAGCACTGAAGCTTTCTTT	CASSLSASAAGSTEAFF
TRBV6-5	NA	TRBJ2-2	few	TGTGCCAGCAGTTACTCTAGGGCAGGAGCGCTCACCGGGGAGCTGTTTTTT	CASSYSRAGALTGELFF
TRBV9	TRBD2	TRBJ2-1	NA	TGTGCCAGCAGCGGACCCGGGGGGGAGCAGTTCTTC	CASSGPGGEQFF
TRBV30	NA	TRBJ1-3	NA	TGTGCCTGGAGTGGAGGGACTGGAAACACCATATATTTT	CAWSGGTGNTIYF
TRBV27	NA	TRBJ1-2	NA	TGTGCCAGCAGCCTTAGCCAGGGGAATTCTGGCTACACCTTC	CASSLSQGNSGYTF
TRBV6-2/TRBV6-3	TRBD1	TRBJ1-5	NA	TGTGCCAGCAGTTACAACGGCGACAGGGGGTATAGCAATCAGCCCCAGCATTTT	CASSYNGDRGYSNQPQHF
TRBV7-9	NA	TRBJ2-3	NA	TGTGCCAGCAGCTTGTTCCGCGGGGACACAGATACGCAGTATTTT	CASSLFRGDTDTQYF
TRBV3-1	NA	TRBJ1-2	few	TGTGCCAGCAGCCAAGGAGACTTTTCCCTATATGGCTACACCTTC	CASSQGDFSLYGYTF
TRBV7-9	NA	TRBJ2-5	NA	TGTGCCAGCACAGACCTAGACTACCAAGAGACCCAGTACTTC	CASTDLDYQETQYF
TRBV2	NA	TRBJ1-2	NA	TGTGCCAGCAGTGAACGGGGGGCTGGCTACACCTTC	CASSERGAGYTF
TRBV5-6	TRBD1	TRBJ1-2	NA	TGTGCCAGCAGCTTTCGGGACAGGGGGTATGGCTACACCTTC	CASSFRDRGYGYTF
TRBV5-1	TRBD1	TRBJ2-5	NA	TGCGCCAGCAGCTTTACAGGGGTAAAGGAGACCCAGTACTTC	CASSFTGVKETQYF
TRBV5-1	TRBD2	TRBJ2-4	few	TGCGCCAGCAGCTGGTGGCAACTAGCGGGGTCCAAAAACATTCAGTACTTC	CASSWWQLAGSKNIQYF
TRBV6-4	NA	TRBJ2-3	NA	TGTGCCAGCAGTGACGGGATCGACACAGATACGCAGTATTTT	CASSDGIDTDTQYF
TRBV5-1	NA	TRBJ1-2	NA	TGCGCCAGCAGCTTGGGTCCGGAATATGGCTACACCTTC	CASSLGPEYGYTF
TRBV18	NA	TRBJ1-2	NA	TGTGCCAGCTCAGCCCTGTCGGGCGCAGACTATGGCTACACCTTC	CASSALSGADYGYTF
TRBV6-5	TRBD1	TRBJ2-7	NA	TGTGCCAGCAGTTCGACAGGGGGCCTCCCCTACGAGCAGTACTTC	CASSSTGGLPYEQYF
TRBV6-5	NA	TRBJ1-1	NA	TGTGCCAGCAGTTACCTCAGGGGCACTGAAGCTTTCTTT	CASSYLRGTEAFF
TRBV2	NA	TRBJ2-3	NA	TGTGCCAGCAGTGAAGCGGGATTCGAGTATTTT	CASSEAGFEYF
TRBV7-2	NA	TRBJ1-6	NA	TGTGCCAGCAGCTTACCACGAGGGGGTTTCCACTTT	CASSLPRGGFHF